This note documents a single T cell receptor (beta chain) sequence. Its antigen remains undetermined. Base qualities were left out, and no much larger clone turns up one base away. This record comes from a study of T cell changes during pregnancy in multiple sclerosis (dated by TCRdb to between 2017 and 2020). With regard to the full study: The study examined how the T cell repertoire changed over the course of pregnancy in women with multiple sclerosis.

The germline V gene provides CDR1 ENHRY and CDR2 SYGVKD. Compared with germline, V lacks 3 bases and J lacks 7 bases; bases without a gene match: 5. The CDR3 has 14 amino acids, counting the end cysteine and phenylalanine. CDR3 DNA only is kept here, 42 bases in frame from base 1. To prepare the library, the immunoSEQ multiplex PCR assay was applied. Here the immuneACCESS table is served through TCRdb, limited to in-frame sequences with V and J called. Missing clones are a known gap in these copies; in checked studies unresolved V genes cover under half, and the rest lacks a known reason. In all, the sample holds 40,000 to 45,000 clones, and about 89% of those were seen once. The ten largest clones capture about 0.6% of the sample.

Sequenced here: CD4+ T cells from peripheral blood mononuclear cells, sampled in the first trimester of pregnancy. This chain is built from TRBV10-3 and TRBJ1-4; 7 central nucleotides agree with TRBD1. The TCR originated in a female donor with multiple sclerosis, enrolled in a pregnancy study. CDR3 region: CAISDSQGREKLFF. The sequence in DNA is TGTGCCATCAGTGACTCACAGGGGCGTGAAAAACTGTTTTTT.